This T cell receptor beta chain derives from a study of OX40 agonist ivuxolimab in advanced cancers. CDR1 and CDR2 (germline): SNHLY, FYNNEI. Trimming removed 6 bases from V and 7 bases from J; junction bases left unmatched: 10. The CDR3 is 14 amino acids. Clones were sequenced by immunoSEQ multiplex PCR, and TCRdb holds only the in-frame ones, with some missing. Of about 65,000 clones listed, about 82% are singletons. The gene calls are TRBV2 and TRBJ1-1; 8 positions agree with TRBD1. The sequence was obtained from an adult with an advanced solid tumor such as melanoma, head and neck, liver or kidney cancer. This specimen was CD4+ or CD8+ T cells sorted from blood, taken in a trial of the OX40 agonist ivuxolimab. In DNA, the CDR3 is TGTGCCAGCAGGGCCGGGACAGGAAGTTATGAAGCTTTCTTT. The encoded protein is CASRAGTGSYEAFF.